The 12 T cell receptor beta chains below were found in one sample sequenced in a study of metastatic and nonmetastatic thyroid tumors. TCRdb reprocessed the PCR reads via MiXCR. The profile shows about 17,000 clones, 25% to 35% of them singletons. Prior to thyroid surgery, none of the patients had received any treatment. Sequenced material: tumor tissue. All receptors derive from a female donor with papillary thyroid cancer or a benign thyroid nodule (not recorded which). Some clones in this sample may be carry-over from other donors' samples.

This clone is classed as medium-sized. Here the CDR3 reads CASNSNSNQPQHF. The CDR3 bases are TGTGCCAGTAATTCAAATAGCAATCAGCCCCAGCATTTT. This rearrangement joins TRBV19 to TRBJ1-5; unclear D gene. Germline V CDR1 and CDR2: LNHDA, SQIVND (reference sequence). The ends were cut back, 7 bases at V and 0 bases at J, with 7 bases in the middle. This CDR3 has 13 amino acids.

At least ten counts were recorded for this clone. V is TRBV9 and J is TRBJ2-5, with D uncertain. CDR3 length equals 14 residues. Between the trimmed V and J ends, which lost 3 bases and 1 base, there was a span of 10 bases. Germline V CDR1 and CDR2: SGDLS, YYNGEE. CDR3 protein: CASSGAGIQETQYF. CDR3 nucleotides: TGTGCCAGCAGCGGAGCTGGCATCCAAGAGACCCAGTACTTC.

This clone was counted ten times or more. The CDR3 loop reads CASSLESSGTGTQYF. CDR3 bases: TGTGCCAGCAGCTTAGAGTCTAGCGGGACTGGGACCCAGTACTTC. This sequence joins TRBV7-2 and TRBJ2-5, with 9 bases lining up with TRBD2. There are 15 residues in the CDR3. V shed 1 base and J 7 bases; nucleotides not matched to a gene: 7. Germline V gene sequence: CDR1 SGHTA, CDR2 FQGNSA.

This clone was detected a few times. The rearrangement links TRBV28 to TRBJ2-5; D not certain. V was cut by 5 bases and J by 0 bases, with 7 bases left in between. CDR1 is MDHEN, CDR2 SYDVKM, per germline. The CDR3 has 13 amino acids. CDR3 loop: CASSPWDQETQYF. CDR3 coding DNA: TGTGCCAGCAGTCCTTGGGACCAAGAGACCCAGTACTTC.

This clone was seen a handful of times. The chain combines TRBV12-3 or TRBV12-4 with TRBJ2-7, with 9 bases that match TRBD2. Trimming removed 5 bases from V and 5 bases from J; junction bases left unmatched: 10. CDR3 length equals 15 residues. DNA for the CDR3: TGTGCCAGCAGTCCCAGGACTAGCGTAGTCCACGAGCAGTACTTC. Its translation is CASSPRTSVVHEQYF.

This clone is labeled medium-sized. This rearrangement joins TRBV27 to TRBJ2-1; no reliable D call. The length of the CDR3 is 18 residues. CDR1 is MNHEY, CDR2 SMNVEV, per germline (reference sequence). V was pared by 5 bases and J by 0 bases, with 20 bases between. DNA for the CDR3: TGTGCCAGCAGTCCCTTTCGCTGGCAGATAAGCTCCTACAATGAGCAGTTCTTC. It yields the protein CASSPFRWQISSYNEQFF.

In this sample, this clone turned up many times. CDR3 DNA sequence: TGTGCCAGCTCCCAGGACAGGGTGAACACTGAAGCTTTCTTT. Protein product: CASSQDRVNTEAFF. This sequence joins TRBV18 and TRBJ1-1, with TRBD1 matching 8 bases. The CDR3 totals 14 residues. The germline V gene has CDR1 KGHSH and CDR2 LQKENI. The V segment lost 6 bases and the J segment 0 bases; nucleotides outside the gene matches: 3. Supplemented by reference TRBV18 and TRBJ1-1, the full variable domain reads NAGVMQNPRHLVRRRGQEARLRCSPMKGHSHVYWYRQLPEEGLKFMVYLQKENIIDESGMPKERFSAEFPKEGPSILRIQQVVRGDSAAYFCASSQDRVNTEAFFGQGTRLTVV.

This clone was seen repeatedly, ten times or more. The chain recombines TRBV11-2 with TRBJ1-6; D call uncertain. The V end was cut by 5 bases, the J end by 0 bases, with 8 bases between. The germline gives CDR1 SGHAT, CDR2 FQNNGV. The CDR3 extends over 15 amino acids. Here the CDR3 reads CASSLYSSYNSPLHF. CDR3 nucleotide sequence: TGTGCCAGCAGCCTCTATAGCTCCTATAATTCACCCCTCCACTTT.

This clone was seen more than once but under ten times. The chain carries TRBV2 and TRBJ2-3; TRBD2 matches at 9 bases. The germline CDR1 and CDR2 sequences are SNHLY and FYNNEI. This CDR3 contains 14 residues. J gave up 3 bases and V 6 bases, and 4 bases lay outside the gene matches. The CDR3: CASRVAGVTDTQYF. The CDR3 DNA follows: TGTGCCAGCAGAGTAGCGGGGGTAACAGATACGCAGTATTTT.

This sequence joins TRBV7-3 and TRBJ2-2, with 8 positions matching TRBD2. Germline V gene lookup returns CDR1 SGHTA and CDR2 FQGTGA. The CDR3 contains 14 residues. V shed 2 bases and J 6 bases; nucleotides not matched to a gene: 2. The CDR3 region has the DNA TGTGCCAGCAGCTTAGCGGGAGGAGCCGGGGAGCTGTTTTTT. Encoded protein: CASSLAGGAGELFF.

The CDR3 sequence is CASSEGSSRTEAFF. The CDR3 DNA reads as TGCGCCAGCAGTGAGGGCAGCTCAAGGACTGAAGCTTTCTTT. J is TRBJ1-1 and V is TRBV10-1; D gene ambiguous. Trimming shortened V by 2 bases and J by 5 bases, and 12 bases separated the two germline ends. Germline values: CDR1 WNHNN, CDR2 SYGVQD (reference sequence). The CDR3 has 14 residues.

Sample share makes this clone large. The chain combines TRBV6-2 or TRBV6-3 with TRBJ1-2; TRBD1 aligns across 8 bases. The CDR3 has 14 residues. After removal of 4 bases from V and 4 bases from J, the junction contained 5 bases not matched to a gene. CDR1 and CDR2 (germline): MNHEY, SVGEGT. The CDR3 DNA is TGTGCCAGCAGTTCCTGGGACAGGATCTATGGCTACACCTTC. Its protein product is CASSSWDRIYGYTF.